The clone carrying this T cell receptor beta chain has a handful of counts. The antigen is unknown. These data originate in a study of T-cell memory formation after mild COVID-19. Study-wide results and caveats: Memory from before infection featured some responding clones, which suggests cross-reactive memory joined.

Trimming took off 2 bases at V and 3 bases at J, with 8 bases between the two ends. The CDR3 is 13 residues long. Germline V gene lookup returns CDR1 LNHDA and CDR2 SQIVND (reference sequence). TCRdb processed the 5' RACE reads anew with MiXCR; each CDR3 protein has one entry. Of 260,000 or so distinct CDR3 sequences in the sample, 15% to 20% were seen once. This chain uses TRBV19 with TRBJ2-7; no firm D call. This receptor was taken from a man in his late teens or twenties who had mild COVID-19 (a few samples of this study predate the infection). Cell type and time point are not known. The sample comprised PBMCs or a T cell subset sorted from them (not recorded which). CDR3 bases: TGTGCCAGTAGTATACGACCGGACTACGAGCAGTACTTC. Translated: CASSIRPDYEQYF.